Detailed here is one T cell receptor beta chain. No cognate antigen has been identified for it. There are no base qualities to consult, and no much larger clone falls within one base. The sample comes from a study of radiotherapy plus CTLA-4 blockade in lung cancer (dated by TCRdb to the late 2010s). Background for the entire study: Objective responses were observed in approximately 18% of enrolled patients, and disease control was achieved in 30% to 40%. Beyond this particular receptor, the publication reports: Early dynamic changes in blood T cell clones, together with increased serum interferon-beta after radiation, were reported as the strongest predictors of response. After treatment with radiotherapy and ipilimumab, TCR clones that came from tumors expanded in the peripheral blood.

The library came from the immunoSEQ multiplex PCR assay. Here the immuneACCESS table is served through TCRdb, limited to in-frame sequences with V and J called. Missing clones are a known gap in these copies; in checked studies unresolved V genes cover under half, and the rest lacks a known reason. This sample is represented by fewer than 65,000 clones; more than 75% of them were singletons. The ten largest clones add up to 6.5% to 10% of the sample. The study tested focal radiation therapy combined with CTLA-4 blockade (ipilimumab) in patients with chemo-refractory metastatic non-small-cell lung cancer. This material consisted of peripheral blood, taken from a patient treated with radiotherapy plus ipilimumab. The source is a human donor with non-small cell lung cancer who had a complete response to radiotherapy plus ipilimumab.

The encoded CDR3 is CAITGQGGEPDPGANVLTF. In nucleotides, the sequence is TGTGCTATTACGGGACAGGGAGGGGAACCCGACCCTGGGGCCAACGTCCTGACTTTC. Recombination linked TRBV7-7 to TRBJ2-6, with 9 central nucleotides matching TRBD1. From the cysteine through the phenylalanine, the CDR3 covers 19 amino acids. Only the CDR3 part of the read is kept: 57 bases, read in frame from the first base. Per the germline V gene (reference sequence), SSHAT is the CDR1 and FNYEAQ is the CDR2. Where the CDR3 stops, the reference TRBV7-7 and TRBJ2-6 genes take over; the full variable domain is GAGVSQSPRYKVTKRGQDVTLRCDPISSHATLYWYQQALGQGPEFLTYFNYEAQPDKSGLPSDRFSAERPEGSISTLTIQRTEQRDSAMYRCAITGQGGEPDPGANVLTFGAGSRLTVL.